The present entry profiles one TCR beta chain with its context. These data belong to a study of blood T cell repertoires in COVID-19. The wider study: The samples span acute and convalescent COVID-19 from the United States, Italy and Spain. From T cells, B-cell-depleted T cells, or PBMCs came the material, which was cDNA or gDNA.

V trimming: 5 bases; J trimming: 6 bases; junction bases outside the gene matches: 13. The CDR3 loop spans 16 amino acids. Germline V CDR1 and CDR2: SGHTA, FQGTGA. The data were produced by immunoSEQ multiplex PCR, yet TCRdb's version contains in-frame clones alone and is incomplete. The sample carries 100,000 to 150,000 clones, about four fifths recorded once. The clonotype comes from a man aged 40-50 years with active or convalescent COVID-19. The sample was peripheral blood. The chain has TRBV7-3 and TRBJ1-1, with 9 bases aligning to TRBD1. The CDR3, as DNA: TGTGCCAGCAGCGCCCAACCGGGACAGGGAGGGTCTGAAGCTTTCTTT. Its protein product is CASSAQPGQGGSEAFF.